The 27 T cell receptor beta chains listed next were all sequenced from one sample in a study of cytomegalovirus exposure and HLA in healthy donors. PCR involved 60 Vbeta and 13 Jbeta primers. Sequenced by immunoSEQ multiplex PCR; TCRdb stores in-frame clones only, minus some. The sample holds some 150,000 clones, about three quarters seen once. Sequencing was performed on PBMCs. These receptors were taken from a female donor in good health and CMV-seronegative.

CDR3 residues: CASSLVRGNKPGELFF. The CDR3 DNA is TGTGCCAGCAGTTTAGTAAGGGGGAATAAGCCCGGGGAGCTGTTTTTT. The gene calls are TRBV28 and TRBJ2-2, with D perhaps matching TRBD1 (6 bases). The CDR3 totals 16 residues. Germline values: CDR1 MDHEN, CDR2 SYDVKM. Trimming shortened V by 2 bases and J by 6 bases, and 16 bases separated the two germline ends.

For this clone: The sample holds other DNA sequences that translate to the same CDR3. In nucleotides, the CDR3 is TGTGCCAGCTCACCTGGGGACAGCTCCTACGAGCAGTACTTC. Its translation: CASSPGDSSYEQYF. The chain uses TRBV18 and TRBJ2-7; 7 bases fit TRBD1. This CDR3 contains 14 residues. Germline-derived CDR1 and CDR2 are KGHSH and LQKENI. V gave up 3 bases and J gave up 0 bases; unmatched junction bases: 2.

The gene calls are TRBV7-2 and TRBJ1-2, with TRBD1 matching 10 bases. The CDR3 loop spans 15 amino acids. J gave up 5 bases and V 5 bases, and 8 bases lay outside the gene matches. CDR1 SGHTA and CDR2 FQGNSA come from the germline V gene. The CDR3 sequence: CASSLGTGVSYGYTF. The CDR3 DNA is TGTGCCAGCAGCCTGGGGACAGGGGTATCGTATGGCTACACCTTC.

The V call is TRBV7-3, the J call TRBJ1-1; 7 nucleotides match TRBD1. This CDR3 spans 15 amino acids. V gave up 4 bases and J gave up 2 bases; unmatched junction bases: 7. Germline-derived CDR1 and CDR2 are SGHTA and FQGTGA. CDR3: CASSSQGGGNTEAFF. For the CDR3, the DNA is TGTGCCAGCAGCTCCCAGGGGGGCGGAAACACTGAAGCTTTCTTT.

This clone was counted between two and nine times. The junction departs from the called germline gene at one end, perhaps through a read error. The chain joins TRBV4-1 to TRBJ2-1; D gene ambiguous. The germline CDR1 and CDR2 sequences are MGHRA and YSYEKL. This CDR3 has 15 residues. CDR3 sequence reads: CASSQDMATRSPPLF. In nucleotides, the CDR3 is TGCGCCAGCAGCCAAGATATGGCTACCCGTAGCCCCCCACTCTTC.

J is TRBJ2-5 and V is TRBV6-1, with 11 bases matching TRBD2. V dropped 6 bases and J dropped 2; count of bases not matched to a gene: 2. The CDR3 sequence is 14 residues long. Germline CDR1 reads MNHNS; CDR2 reads SASEGT. In DNA, the CDR3 is TGTGCCAGCAGAGGGACTAGCGGACAAGAGACCCAGTACTTC. Residues: CASRGTSGQETQYF.

The chain uses TRBV7-2 and TRBJ1-2; D gene ambiguous. V lost 3 bases and J 7 bases, leaving 15 bases between the germline ends. CDR3 size: 14 residues. Germline values: CDR1 SGHTA, CDR2 FQGNSA. The CDR3 DNA reads TGTGCCAGCAGCTTTGGCCAGAGCGCTCCTGGCTACACCTTC. This translates into CASSFGQSAPGYTF.

The rearrangement links TRBV6-5 to TRBJ1-3; D perhaps matches TRBD1 (5 bases). V lost 6 bases and J 1 base, leaving 10 bases between the germline ends. Germline V gene data show CDR1 as MNHEY and CDR2 as SVGAGI. This CDR3 is built from 14 residues. CDR3 sequence reads: CASRIGVSGNTIYF. The CDR3 region has the DNA TGTGCCAGCAGGATAGGGGTTTCTGGAAACACCATATATTTT.

The V and J genes are TRBV9 and TRBJ1-4; D is uncertain. The CDR3 consists of 15 residues. Between the trimmed V and J ends, which lost 2 bases and 0 bases, there was a span of 8 bases. The germline V gene has CDR1 SGDLS and CDR2 YYNGEE. CDR3: CASSVSGSTNEKLFF. The CDR3, as DNA: TGTGCCAGCAGCGTCTCGGGTTCAACTAATGAAAAACTGTTTTTT.

The chain carries TRBV28 and TRBJ2-2, with 9 bases fitting TRBD2. Germline-derived CDR1 and CDR2 are MDHEN and SYDVKM. The V segment lost 6 bases and the J segment 2 bases; nucleotides outside the gene matches: 13. CDR3 length: 18 residues. The CDR3 DNA reads as TGTGCCAGCAGCTCCCCCCCCCGCGGGAGGGCCAACACCGGGGAGCTGTTTTTT. This translates into CASSSPPRGRANTGELFF.

This clone was counted a single time. This rearrangement joins TRBV6-6 to TRBJ1-2; TRBD1 matches 12 bases. Germline V lookup: CDR1 MNHNY, CDR2 SVGAGI (reference sequence). The trim removed 3 bases at V and 8 bases at J, leaving 4 bases unmatched. The CDR3 extends over 14 amino acids. CDR3 protein: CASSYGDRGLGYTF. The CDR3 nucleotides are TGTGCCAGCAGTTATGGGGACAGGGGGCTAGGCTACACCTTC.

The rearrangement uses TRBV27 and TRBJ1-1, with D possibly TRBD1 on 6 matching bases. Germline CDR1 and CDR2: MNHEY and SMNVEV (reference sequence). This CDR3 contains 15 residues. V lost 5 bases to trimming and J lost 1 base, with 14 bases between them. CDR3 region: CASSTSGAANTEAFF. CDR3 bases: TGTGCCAGCAGTACCTCAGGGGCGGCGAACACTGAAGCTTTCTTT.

The chain joins TRBV7-3 to TRBJ2-1, with D tentatively TRBD1 (5 bases). Trimming removed 1 base at V and 8 bases at J, with 24 bases between. The length of the CDR3 is 18 residues. CDR1 is SGHTA and CDR2 is FQGTGA in the germline V gene. The DNA for the CDR3 is TGTGCCAGCAGCTTAATCCCCCCCGCCCAGGGAAGTTTCGATGAGCAGTTCTTC. It specifies CASSLIPPAQGSFDEQFF.

This clone was recorded a few times. V usage is TRBV5-5 and J usage is TRBJ1-2; possibly TRBD1 for D (6 bases). V was clipped by 4 bases and J by 1 base, with 14 bases between them. CDR1 is SGHKS and CDR2 is YYEKEE in the germline V gene (reference sequence). The CDR3 covers 15 residues. The CDR3: CASSPQTGLNYGYTF. Written as DNA, the CDR3 is TGTGCCAGCAGCCCCCAAACAGGGCTTAACTATGGCTACACCTTC.

This clone occurred a few times. The chain has TRBV7-7 and TRBJ2-5; TRBD2 might be the D (5 bases). CDR1 SSHAT and CDR2 FNYEAQ come from the germline V gene (reference sequence). This CDR3 comprises 14 residues. Trimming left V 5 bases short and J 7 bases short, with 17 bases between. CDR3 DNA: TGTGCCAGCAGCGCTTTAGGGTCGGCGGGGACCCAGTACTTC. This gives the protein CASSALGSAGTQYF.

This clone was recorded only once. This chain links TRBV27 with TRBJ1-4, with D hard to call. V lost 8 bases to trimming and J lost 0 bases, with 16 bases between them. CDR3 length: 16 residues. Germline V lookup: CDR1 MNHEY, CDR2 SMNVEV (reference sequence). The chain's CDR3 is CASYPISTATNEKLFF. As DNA, the CDR3 is TGTGCCAGCTACCCTATCTCCACTGCAACTAATGAAAAACTGTTTTTT.

The J gene is TRBJ2-7, the V gene TRBV4-2, with 12 bases lining up with TRBD1. Germline V gene lookup returns CDR1 LGHNA and CDR2 YNFKEQ. With 1 base clipped from V and 4 bases from J, the junction kept 2 bases outside the gene matches. The CDR3 is 15 residues long. This CDR3 is CASSQGGQGAYEQYF. CDR3 bases: TGTGCCAGCAGCCAAGGGGGACAGGGGGCTTACGAGCAGTACTTC.

The rearrangement joins TRBV9 to TRBJ2-7, with 12 nucleotides matching TRBD2. Germline values: CDR1 SGDLS, CDR2 YYNGEE. Trimming at V came to 3 bases and at J to 4 bases, leaving 8 bases not matched to a gene. This CDR3 has 16 residues. The CDR3 DNA reads as TGTGCCAGCAGCGGGGGAGAGACTAGCGGGAGATACGAGCAGTACTTC. This translates into CASSGGETSGRYEQYF.

The chain joins TRBV5-1 to TRBJ2-5; possibly TRBD1 for D (5 bases). The CDR3 contains 12 residues. Germline CDR1 reads SGHRS; CDR2 reads YFSETQ. With 4 bases removed from V and 3 bases from J, the gap between germline ends came to 7 bases. DNA for the CDR3: TGCGCCAGCAGCCGACAGAAAGAGACCCAGTACTTC. Its protein product is CASSRQKETQYF. The full variable domain, its missing parts supplied by reference TRBV5-1 and TRBJ2-5, is KAGVTQTPRYLIKTRGQQVTLSCSPISGHRSVSWYQQTPGQGLQFLFEYFSETQRNKGNFPGRFSGRQFSNSRSEMNVSTLELGDSALYLCASSRQKETQYFGPGTRLLVL.

The V call is TRBV5-6, the J call TRBJ1-1; 7 nucleotides align to TRBD1. The V gene end was trimmed by 1 base and the J gene end by 1 base; junction bases not matched to a gene: 4. The CDR3 is made up of 15 amino acids. In germline, CDR1 is SGHDT, CDR2 YYEEEE. The CDR3 spells CASSLTGASNTEAFF. The CDR3, as DNA: TGTGCCAGCAGCTTGACAGGGGCATCGAACACTGAAGCTTTCTTT.

This clone has only a few counts. V usage is TRBV7-2 and J usage is TRBJ2-1; D might be TRBD2 (6 bases). The CDR3 has 15 amino acids. V was pared by 1 base and J by 10 bases, with 17 bases between. Germline V gives CDR1 SGHTA, CDR2 FQGNSA. The CDR3 DNA reads as TGTGCCAGCAGCTTAGGATCAGGAGGGGTTAGGGAGCAGTTCTTC. Its translation is CASSLGSGGVREQFF.

This rearrangement joins TRBV10-3 to TRBJ2-4; TRBD1 matches 9 bases. The CDR3 totals 21 residues. The ends lost 6 bases at V and 0 bases at J; junction bases unmatched: 21. Looked up from germline, CDR1 is ENHRY and CDR2 is SYGVKD. The CDR3 DNA reads as TGTGCCATCAGCGAGAGAGGGACAGGGAGCTTCGTTGGTTTAGCCAAAAACATTCAGTACTTC. Its protein product is CAISERGTGSFVGLAKNIQYF.

This clone turned up a few times. The chain links TRBV4-2 to TRBJ2-1, with 9 positions matching TRBD2. V gave up 1 base and J gave up 7 bases; unmatched junction bases: 5. Germline-derived CDR1 and CDR2 are LGHNA and YNFKEQ. The CDR3 runs to 15 residues. The CDR3 is CASSQVGGGVNEQFF. The CDR3 nucleotides read TGTGCCAGCAGCCAAGTGGGCGGGGGGGTGAATGAGCAGTTCTTC.

The table lists this clone with a few counts. This chain connects TRBV29-1 to TRBJ1-1; no definite D call. The CDR3 covers 11 residues. The germline V and J ends were trimmed by 3 bases and 7 bases, with 9 bases remaining between them. Germline V CDR1 and CDR2: SQVTM, ANQGSEA. The DNA of the CDR3 is TGCAGCGTTGATGATGACTTTGAAGCTTTCTTT. Translation gives CSVDDDFEAFF. Looking up the rest from reference TRBV29-1 and TRBJ1-1 gives the full variable domain: SAVISQKPSRDICQRGTSLTIQCQVDSQVTMMFWYRQQPGQSLTLIATANQGSEATYESGFVIDKFPISRPNLTFSTLTVSNMSPEDSSIYLCSVDDDFEAFFGQGTRLTVV.

As to this clone: The sample has other DNA sequences that encode this CDR3 too. V gene TRBV19 combines with J gene TRBJ1-1, with D maybe TRBD1 (5 bases). This CDR3 has 14 amino acids. V lost 3 bases to trimming and J lost 0 bases, with 8 bases between them. Germline V gene data show CDR1 as LNHDA and CDR2 as SQIVND (reference sequence). This CDR3 is CASSMGQLNTEAFF. For the CDR3, the DNA is TGTGCCAGTAGTATGGGGCAGTTGAACACTGAAGCTTTCTTT.

The rearrangement joins TRBV4-1 to TRBJ2-7; 11 positions match TRBD2. In germline, CDR1 is MGHRA, CDR2 YSYEKL. This CDR3 region has 17 residues. Trimming removed 0 bases from V and 6 bases from J; junction bases left unmatched: 10. The CDR3 nucleotides read TGCGCCAGCAGCCAAGATCTTAGCGGGGGGGCCGTTGGCGAGCAGTACTTC. This translates into CASSQDLSGGAVGEQYF.

This clone was counted once. V and J are TRBV7-8 and TRBJ2-7; 8 positions agree with TRBD2. This CDR3 is built from 17 residues. The ends lost 5 bases at V and 2 bases at J; junction bases unmatched: 14. Germline CDR1 is SGHVS and CDR2 is FQNEAQ. The CDR3 nucleotides are TGTGCCAGCAGCGACGATCGGGCGGGGGGACCCACCTACGAGCAGTACTTC. This sequence encodes CASSDDRAGGPTYEQYF.